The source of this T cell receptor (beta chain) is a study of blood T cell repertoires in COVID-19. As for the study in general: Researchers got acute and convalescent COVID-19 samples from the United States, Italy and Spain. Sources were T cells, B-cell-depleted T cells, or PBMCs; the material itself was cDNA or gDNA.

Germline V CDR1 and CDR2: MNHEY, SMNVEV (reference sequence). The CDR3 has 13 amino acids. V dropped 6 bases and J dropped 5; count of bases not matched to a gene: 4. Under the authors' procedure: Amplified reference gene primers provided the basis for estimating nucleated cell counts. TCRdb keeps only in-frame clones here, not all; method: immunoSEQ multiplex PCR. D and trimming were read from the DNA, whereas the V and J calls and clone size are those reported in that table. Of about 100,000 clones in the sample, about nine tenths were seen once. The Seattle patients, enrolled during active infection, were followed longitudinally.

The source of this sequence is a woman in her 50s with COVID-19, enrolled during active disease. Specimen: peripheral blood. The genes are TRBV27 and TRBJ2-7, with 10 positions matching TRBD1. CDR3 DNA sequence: TGTGCCAGCAGGGACAGGGGGTACCACGAGCAGTACTTC. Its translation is CASRDRGYHEQYF.